This T cell receptor (beta chain) was captured by sequencing in a study of blood T cells in healthy people across ages. Study-wide background: Through template switching, about one barcoded beta molecule was captured per two T cells, as measured in model experiments. Study-wide points: Per million T cells, TCR beta diversity dropped roughly linearly as age increased.

A second PCR, run for about 7 to 11 cycles, used a sample-barcoded 5' primer plus a J-beta primer mix. MiXCR was run by TCRdb on the 5' RACE reads, yielding one entry per CDR3 protein. The sample carries about 1,500,000 distinct CDR3 sequences, roughly 40% recorded once. A remark on this clonotype: Its antigen remains unidentified.

Losses at the gene ends were 2 bases for V and 8 bases for J; bases not matched to a gene: 2. Germline lookup yields CDR1 DFQATT and CDR2 SNEGSKA (reference sequence). The CDR3 runs 11 residues. The clonotype was recovered from a woman aged 18-29 years in good health. The specimen was blood. The chain recombines TRBV20-1 with TRBJ1-2; 7 bases map to TRBD1. CDR3 protein: CSARQGDGYTF. The CDR3 bases are TGCAGTGCTAGACAGGGGGACGGCTACACCTTC.